This TCR beta chain was sequenced for a study of cytotoxic CD8 clonotypes in ibrutinib-treated CLL. Study results and limitations: In comparison with age-matched healthy donors, baseline clonality was higher and tracked circulating CD8+ T-cell counts. Public clonotypes, an uncommon group, contracted or remained stable on treatment.

The V end lost 10 bases, the J end lost 7 bases, and 21 bases lay between the germline ends. CDR1 SGHDT and CDR2 YYEEEE come from the germline V gene. The CDR3 is made up of 14 amino acids. The data were produced by immunoSEQ multiplex PCR, yet TCRdb's version contains in-frame clones alone and is incomplete. Counted here are about 300,000 clones, around 77% occurring once; the ten biggest clones make up about 5.8%. Note on this clone: Its antigen is unknown.

The sequence derives from a human donor with chronic lymphocytic leukemia. The sequences come from PBMCs, collected at disease progression, from a patient treated with ibrutinib. The rearrangement links TRBV5-6 to TRBJ1-5, with unresolved D. CDR3 region: CARSWGPARQPQHF. The CDR3 DNA follows: TGTGCCCGTTCCTGGGGTCCCGCCAGGCAGCCCCAGCATTTT.